This TCR beta chain comes out of a study of T cell responses to AZD1222 COVID-19 vaccine. Broader study findings: Vaccination with two AZD1222 doses was followed by a rise in Spike-specific TCR breadth and depth.

Per germline, CDR1 LNHNV and CDR2 YYDKDF (reference sequence). The V end was cut by 4 bases, the J end by 5 bases, with 21 bases between. CDR3 length equals 17 residues. Assay used: immunoSEQ multiplex PCR; TCRdb lists only in-frame clones, some missing. The data contain some 130,000 clones, about 90% of them seen just once; the ten biggest clones take up less than 3.5%. About this clone itself: Its antigen is not identified.

The chain has TRBV15 and TRBJ2-1; a weak D match, TRBD2 (5 bases). This specimen consisted of peripheral blood, obtained 28 days after the second AZD1222 dose. The sequence was collected from an adult who received the AZD1222 COVID-19 vaccine. In nucleotides, the CDR3 is TGTGCCACCAGCACCAAGCCTCCGCGGCTAGCCAACAATGAGCAGTTCTTC. Its protein is CATSTKPPRLANNEQFF.